This T cell receptor beta chain was captured in a study of cytomegalovirus exposure and HLA in healthy donors. Study findings and constraints: CMV serostatus was the sole immune exposure data available.

A remark on this clone: The target antigen is unknown.

The PCR contained 60 Vbeta and 13 Jbeta primers. Method: immunoSEQ multiplex PCR; TCRdb's copy keeps in-frame clones and lacks some. Found here are fewer than 200,000 clones, 83% of them singletons; the top ten hold roughly 1.5%. The clonotype was recovered from a man between 45 and 60 years old in good health and CMV-seronegative. Sequencing used PBMCs.

CDR3 in amino acids: CASSAEGGGYTF. The DNA of the CDR3 is TGTGCCAGCAGTGCGGAGGGCGGGGGCTACACCTTC. This chain connects TRBV2 to TRBJ1-2; no reliable D call. This CDR3 region has 12 residues. Germline V lookup: CDR1 SNHLY, CDR2 FYNNEI. With 4 bases removed from V and 8 bases from J, the gap between germline ends came to 11 bases.